This T cell receptor beta chain stems from a study of Graves' ophthalmopathy and Graves' hyperthyroidism. Germline loops: CDR1 SQVTM, CDR2 ANQGSEA. The V end lost 7 bases, the J end lost 11 bases, and 18 bases lay between the germline ends. The CDR3 is 12 amino acids. The authors amplified TCR beta CDR3 regions, and they did so from RNA transcripts for repertoire sequencing. HTBI-primed first-round RT-PCR preceded second-round multiplex PCR. MiXCR was run by TCRdb on the multiplex PCR reads, yielding one entry per CDR3 protein. The table has about 500,000 distinct CDR3 sequences, about 40% seen once. The source is an adult man with Graves' hyperthyroidism. V gene TRBV29-1 combines with J gene TRBJ1-5; D is unclear. Sequencing used peripheral blood or thyroid tissue (not recorded which). CDR3 bases: TGCAGCGCGTCGGGCCTCGGAGAGACCCAGCATTTT. Its protein product is CSASGLGETQHF.